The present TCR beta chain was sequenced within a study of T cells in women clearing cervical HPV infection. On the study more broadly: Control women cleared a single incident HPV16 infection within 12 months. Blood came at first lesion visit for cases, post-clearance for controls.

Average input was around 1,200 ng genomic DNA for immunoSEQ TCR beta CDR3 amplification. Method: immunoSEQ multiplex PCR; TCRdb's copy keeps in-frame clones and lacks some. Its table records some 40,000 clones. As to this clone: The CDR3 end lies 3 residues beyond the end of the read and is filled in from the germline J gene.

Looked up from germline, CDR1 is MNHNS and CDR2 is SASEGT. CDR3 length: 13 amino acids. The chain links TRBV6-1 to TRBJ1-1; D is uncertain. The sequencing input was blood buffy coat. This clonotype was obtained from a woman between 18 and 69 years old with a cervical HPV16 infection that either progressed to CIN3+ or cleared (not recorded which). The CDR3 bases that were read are TGTGCCAGCAGTGAAGCCCTGACACGTTCG. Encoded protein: CASSEALTRS. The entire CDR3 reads CASSEALTRSAFF.